The 30 T cell receptor beta chains below all came from one sample that was sequenced in a study of shared clonotypes between healthy human individuals. The method was immunoSEQ multiplex PCR; TCRdb's version includes in-frame clones alone and lacks a portion of them. This table has under 850,000 clones, approximately 92% appearing once. Terminally differentiated effector memory CD45RA+ cells were excluded by CCR7 positive selection of CD45RO-negative cells. The sequenced sample consisted of naive CD8+ T cells sorted from blood. The receptors originated from a man younger than 45 in good health.

The CDR3 nucleotides are TGTGCCAGTAGTATCTGGGTTACAGATACGCAGTATTTT. This translates into CASSIWVTDTQYF. V and J are TRBV19 and TRBJ2-3; D is unresolved. The CDR3 covers 13 residues. Per the germline V gene, CDR1 is LNHDA and CDR2 is SQIVND (reference sequence). Deletions cut 3 bases from V and 3 bases from J, with 7 bases between.

This chain links TRBV5-4 with TRBJ2-5; 7 nucleotides agree with TRBD1. Trimming cost V 1 base and J 4 bases; bases outside gene matches: 1. The CDR3 spans 13 residues. Germline CDR1 and CDR2: SGHNT and YYREEE (reference sequence). The CDR3 nucleotides read TGTGCCAGCAGCTTGAGGGACAGAGAGACCCAGTACTTC. This gives the protein CASSLRDRETQYF.

On this clone: Other DNA variants within this sample encode the same CDR3. This chain links TRBV5-1 with TRBJ2-3, with unresolved D. Germline loops: CDR1 SGHRS, CDR2 YFSETQ. The V end was cut by 2 bases, the J end by 2 bases, with 9 bases between. The CDR3 runs 14 residues. The CDR3 loop reads CASSFETHTDTQYF. CDR3 sequence (DNA): TGCGCCAGCAGCTTCGAGACCCACACAGATACGCAGTATTTT.

The rearrangement joins TRBV7-6 to TRBJ2-3; possible D gene TRBD1, 6 bases. The CDR3 totals 17 residues. Germline CDR1 SGHVS, CDR2 FNYEAQ. Trimming left V 1 base short and J 5 bases short, with 19 bases between. CDR3 in DNA: TGTGCCAGCAGCTTAGAATTGGCAGGGGATTGGGTAGATACGCAGTATTTT. Amino acids: CASSLELAGDWVDTQYF. Together with reference TRBV7-6 and TRBJ2-3, the CDR3 gives the full variable domain: GAGVSQSPRYKVTKRGQDVALRCDPISGHVSLYWYRQALGQGPEFLTYFNYEAQQDKSGLPNDRFSAERPEGSISTLTIQRTEQRDSAMYRCASSLELAGDWVDTQYFGPGTRLTVL.

V and J are TRBV28 and TRBJ1-1; TRBD1 matches at 7 bases. There are 14 residues in the CDR3. The V gene end was trimmed by 7 bases and the J gene end by 4 bases; junction bases not matched to a gene: 9. CDR1 and CDR2 (germline): MDHEN, SYDVKM. The CDR3 DNA reads TGTGCCAGCACCCTGGGAAGGGGGCTCACTGAAGCTTTCTTT. Its protein product is CASTLGRGLTEAFF.

The rearrangement uses TRBV6-5 and TRBJ2-7, with D hard to call. The V end lost 4 bases, the J end lost 0 bases, and 7 bases lay between the germline ends. The CDR3 loop spans 13 amino acids. Germline assignment: CDR1 MNHEY and CDR2 SVGAGI. The chain's CDR3 is CASSLGFSYEQYF. The CDR3 DNA follows: TGTGCCAGCAGTTTGGGGTTCTCCTACGAGCAGTACTTC.

The CDR3 DNA is TGTGCCAGCAGCCAAGGACTAGCGGTCCCAGATACGCAGTATTTT. Translated, it gives CASSQGLAVPDTQYF. V gene TRBV28 combines with J gene TRBJ2-3; 10 nucleotides agree with TRBD2. Trimming cost V 6 bases and J 4 bases; bases outside gene matches: 7. Looked up from germline, CDR1 is MDHEN and CDR2 is SYDVKM. This CDR3 contains 15 residues.

The chain has TRBV7-8 and TRBJ2-7; 7 nucleotides match TRBD1. The CDR3 is made up of 16 amino acids. The germline V gene encodes CDR1 SGHVS and CDR2 FQNEAQ. Trimming removed 4 bases from V and 0 bases from J; junction bases left unmatched: 9. The CDR3 sequence is CASSSPTGPYSYEQYF. The CDR3 nucleotides are TGTGCCAGCAGCTCGCCGACAGGGCCGTACTCCTACGAGCAGTACTTC.

This chain links TRBV10-3 with TRBJ2-7; the match to TRBD2 covers 14 bases. Germline V gives CDR1 ENHRY, CDR2 SYGVKD. This CDR3 is built from 15 residues. The V segment lost 6 bases and the J segment 4 bases; nucleotides outside the gene matches: 5. CDR3: CAIRAGTSGSYEQYF. The CDR3 bases are TGTGCCATCAGGGCAGGGACTAGCGGGAGTTACGAGCAGTACTTC.

As regards this clone: The identical CDR3 is also encoded by other nucleotide sequences in the sample. The V call is TRBV27, the J call TRBJ2-1; D is possibly TRBD1 (6 bases). Trimming removed 2 bases from V and 5 bases from J, with 7 bases in between. Germline assignment: CDR1 MNHEY and CDR2 SMNVEV (reference sequence). The CDR3 totals 13 residues. The CDR3 reads CASSLTGNNEQFF. DNA of the CDR3: TGTGCCAGCAGTTTAACAGGGAACAATGAGCAGTTCTTC.

This clone was detected once. The rearrangement links TRBV9 to TRBJ2-3; D gene unclear. Germline-derived CDR1 and CDR2 are SGDLS and YYNGEE. The length of the CDR3 is 12 residues. Deletions cut 6 bases from V and 3 bases from J, with 8 bases between. Written as DNA, the CDR3 is TGTGCCAGCACCTGGCAAACAGATACGCAGTATTTT. Amino acid sequence: CASTWQTDTQYF. The full variable domain, rest sourced from reference TRBV9 and TRBJ2-3, is DSGVTQTPKHLITATGQRVTLRCSPRSGDLSVYWYQQSLDQGLQFLIQYYNGEERAKGNILERFSAQQFPDLHSELNLSSLELGDSALYFCASTWQTDTQYFGPGTRLTVL.

This chain connects TRBV2 to TRBJ1-2, with no clear D. CDR3 size: 13 residues. Per germline, CDR1 SNHLY and CDR2 FYNNEI. Trimming stripped 6 bases from V and 8 bases from J, with 16 bases between. Here the CDR3 DNA reads TGTGCCAGCAGGGGGAGGGAATCGGGAGGCTACACCTTC. Translated: CASRGRESGGYTF.

V gene TRBV9 combines with J gene TRBJ2-3, with 10 bases fitting TRBD2. Germline V lookup: CDR1 SGDLS, CDR2 YYNGEE. CDR3 length equals 17 residues. The junction had 7 bases not matched to a gene; V was cut back by 0 bases and J by 3 bases. CDR3 in amino acids: CASSVEASGRVTDTQYF. The CDR3 DNA is TGTGCCAGCAGCGTAGAGGCGAGCGGGAGGGTAACAGATACGCAGTATTTT.

The V call is TRBV4-1, the J call TRBJ2-1; 11 bases line up with TRBD2. V gave up 4 bases and J gave up 8 bases; unmatched junction bases: 10. The CDR3 contains 16 residues. The V gene's germline CDR1 is MGHRA and CDR2 YSYEKL. CDR3 amino acids: CASSLRSSGRLDEQFF. Written as DNA, the CDR3 is TGCGCCAGCAGCCTTCGATCTAGCGGGAGGTTGGATGAGCAGTTCTTC.

This clone was observed a single time. The V call is TRBV29-1, the J call TRBJ2-3, with 9 bases aligning to TRBD2. Germline V gene sequence: CDR1 SQVTM, CDR2 ANQGSEA. J gave up 3 bases and V 2 bases, and 6 bases lay outside the gene matches. The CDR3 spans 15 residues. The CDR3 reads CSVEKGTSNTDTQYF. The CDR3 DNA reads TGCAGCGTTGAAAAGGGGACTAGCAATACAGATACGCAGTATTTT.

The chain couples TRBV14 to TRBJ2-7, with 9 positions matching TRBD2. There are 16 residues in the CDR3. CDR1 and CDR2 from the germline V gene are SGHDN and FVKESK. With 4 bases clipped from V and 4 bases from J, the junction kept 11 bases outside the gene matches. For the CDR3, the DNA is TGTGCCAGCAGCCCACACGAGGGGCTAGCGGGATACGAGCAGTACTTC. Its protein product is CASSPHEGLAGYEQYF.

The chain carries TRBV7-9 and TRBJ2-7; D is unclear. This CDR3 has 15 residues. The germline gives CDR1 SEHNR, CDR2 FQNEAQ (reference sequence). Trimming pared 1 base from V and 2 bases from J, leaving 12 bases between. CDR3 nucleotide sequence: TGTGCCAGCAGCTTAGACGGGTTATACCCCTACGAGCAGTACTTC. This encodes CASSLDGLYPYEQYF.

The chain uses TRBV7-3 and TRBJ2-2; the D gene is possibly TRBD2 (5 bases). This CDR3 comprises 12 residues. The V end was cut by 3 bases, the J end by 7 bases, with 6 bases between. Germline V lookup: CDR1 SGHTA, CDR2 FQGTGA. The CDR3 region has the DNA TGTGCCAGCAGCTTTGGGAGCGGGGAGCTGTTTTTT. It is translated as CASSFGSGELFF.

The DNA of the CDR3 is TGTGCCAGCAGTATGGGACAAGCAACCTACGAGCAGTACTTC. Its translation: CASSMGQATYEQYF. This chain joins TRBV28 and TRBJ2-7; D possibly corresponds to TRBD1 (6 bases). Germline CDR1 is MDHEN and CDR2 is SYDVKM. The CDR3 consists of 14 residues. V dropped 5 bases and J dropped 2 bases, with 13 bases sitting between them.

The rearrangement links TRBV4-1 to TRBJ2-5; no clear D. Trimming removed 0 bases at V and 0 bases at J, with 8 bases between. CDR1 is MGHRA and CDR2 is YSYEKL in the germline V gene. The CDR3 has 15 residues. The CDR3 DNA follows: TGCGCCAGCAGCCAAGATCTAACACACCAAGAGACCCAGTACTTC. Protein: CASSQDLTHQETQYF.

The genes are TRBV7-9 and TRBJ1-2, with 8 bases aligning to TRBD1. The germline CDR1 and CDR2 sequences are SEHNR and FQNEAQ (reference sequence). The V segment lost 5 bases and the J segment 2 bases; nucleotides outside the gene matches: 7. CDR3 length equals 15 residues. The CDR3 coding sequence is TGTGCCAGCAGCCCCAGGACAGGGACGAACTATGGCTACACCTTC. Its translation is CASSPRTGTNYGYTF.

The chain has TRBV7-9 and TRBJ2-7; TRBD1 aligns across 7 bases. The CDR3 has 16 residues. Per germline, CDR1 SEHNR and CDR2 FQNEAQ (reference sequence). Trimming removed 1 base from V and 0 bases from J; junction bases left unmatched: 6. The CDR3 reads CASSLVRDSSSYEQYF. The CDR3 nucleotides are TGTGCCAGCAGCTTAGTTCGGGACAGTAGCTCCTACGAGCAGTACTTC. Based on the CDR3 plus reference TRBV7-9 and TRBJ2-7, the full variable domain is DTGVSQNPRHKITKRGQNVTFRCDPISEHNRLYWYRQTLGQGPEFLTYFQNEAQLEKSRLLSDRFSAERPKGSFSTLEIQRTEQGDSAMYLCASSLVRDSSSYEQYFGPGTRLTVT.

This chain links TRBV21-1 with TRBJ2-1; TRBD2 reflects the table's D call only, with no check against the DNA. TRBV21-1 is a documented pseudogene. The CDR3 length is 13 residues. CDR3: CASSVHRDNEQFF. CDR3 DNA: TGTGCCAGCAGCGTTCATCGGGACAATGAGCAGTTCTTC.

In regard to this clone: Other nucleotide sequences from this sample produce the same CDR3. The V and J genes are TRBV20-1 and TRBJ2-1; D remains ambiguous. There are 11 residues in the CDR3. The V gene lost 0 bases and the J gene lost 9 bases, with 6 bases spanning the gap. Per germline, CDR1 DFQATT and CDR2 SNEGSKA (reference sequence). The CDR3: CSARDVGEQFF. CDR3 sequence (DNA): TGCAGTGCTAGAGATGTTGGTGAGCAGTTCTTC.

This chain uses TRBV10-1 with TRBJ2-3; 8 nucleotides align to TRBD2. Trimming at V came to 4 bases and at J to 0 bases, leaving 6 bases not matched to a gene. This CDR3 contains 16 residues. Germline V lookup: CDR1 WNHNN, CDR2 SYGVQD (reference sequence). CDR3 sequence reads: CASSAVRGRSTDTQYF. For the CDR3, the DNA is TGCGCCAGCAGTGCGGTGCGCGGGAGGAGCACAGATACGCAGTATTTT.

For this clone: The sample holds other DNA sequences that translate to the same CDR3. CDR3: CASSSRDRGYEQYF. In nucleotides, the CDR3 is TGTGCCAGCAGCTCCCGGGACAGGGGTTACGAGCAGTACTTC. This sequence joins TRBV13 and TRBJ2-7, with 10 nucleotides matching TRBD1. CDR1 PRHDT and CDR2 FYEKMQ come from the germline V gene (reference sequence). The CDR3 loop spans 14 amino acids. Unmatched junction bases numbered 4, after V lost 4 bases and J lost 4 bases.

The J gene is TRBJ1-5, the V gene TRBV2, with 7 nucleotides matching TRBD1. The V gene's germline CDR1 is SNHLY and CDR2 FYNNEI. Unmatched junction bases numbered 7, after V lost 6 bases and J lost 2 bases. CDR3 length: 15 residues. The CDR3 loop is CASRYRDRGNQPQHF. The DNA of the CDR3 is TGTGCCAGCAGATACCGGGACAGAGGCAATCAGCCCCAGCATTTT.

The chain recombines TRBV11-2 with TRBJ2-3; 11 bases agree with TRBD2. This CDR3 is built from 17 residues. The V gene end was trimmed by 5 bases and the J gene end by 1 base; junction bases not matched to a gene: 8. The V gene's germline CDR1 is SGHAT and CDR2 FQNNGV. The CDR3 here is CASSQLAGALGTDTQYF. In DNA form, the CDR3 reads TGTGCCAGCAGCCAACTAGCGGGAGCTTTGGGCACAGATACGCAGTATTTT.

The chain has TRBV28 and TRBJ2-7, with 7 positions matching TRBD1. The CDR3 runs 16 residues. V lost 7 bases and J lost 3; bases outside the gene matches: 15. CDR1 is MDHEN and CDR2 is SYDVKM in the germline V gene. The CDR3 DNA follows: TGTGCCAGCACCTTGGGGCAGGGGGAAGTAAGCTACGAGCAGTACTTC. As protein: CASTLGQGEVSYEQYF.

The chain recombines TRBV4-3 with TRBJ2-7; maybe TRBD2 (5 bases). The germline V gene encodes CDR1 LGHNA and CDR2 YSLEER. The CDR3 spans 13 residues. V was clipped by 4 bases and J by 3 bases, with 10 bases between them. The CDR3 DNA is TGCGCCAGCAGCCCTGATGGGAGCTACGAGCAGTACTTC. Its translation: CASSPDGSYEQYF.